This TCR beta chain was recorded in a study of blood T cell repertoires in COVID-19. Across the study: COVID-19 samples from acute and convalescent phases originated in the United States, Italy and Spain. T cells, B-cell-depleted T cells, or PBMCs supplied cDNA or gDNA.

Study processing details: Estimated nucleated cell counts came from reference gene primer amplification. Method: immunoSEQ multiplex PCR; TCRdb's copy keeps in-frame clones and lacks some. That table gives V, J and clone size, and the DNA gave D and trimming. Altogether over 35,000 clones are present, roughly nine tenths being singletons, with the ten largest covering around 14%. V lost 6 bases and J 2 bases, leaving 22 bases between the germline ends. This CDR3 spans 18 amino acids. The V gene's germline CDR1 is MNHGY and CDR2 SVAAGI. The rearrangement links TRBV6-9 to TRBJ1-4; D may be TRBD1 (6 bases). The sample comprised peripheral blood. This receptor was obtained from a woman aged 25 to 45 in a cohort sampled during active COVID-19. CDR3 residues: CASRPTTGINSTNEKLFF. The CDR3 DNA sequence: TGTGCCAGCAGACCCACTACAGGGATCAATTCCACTAATGAAAAACTGTTTTTT.